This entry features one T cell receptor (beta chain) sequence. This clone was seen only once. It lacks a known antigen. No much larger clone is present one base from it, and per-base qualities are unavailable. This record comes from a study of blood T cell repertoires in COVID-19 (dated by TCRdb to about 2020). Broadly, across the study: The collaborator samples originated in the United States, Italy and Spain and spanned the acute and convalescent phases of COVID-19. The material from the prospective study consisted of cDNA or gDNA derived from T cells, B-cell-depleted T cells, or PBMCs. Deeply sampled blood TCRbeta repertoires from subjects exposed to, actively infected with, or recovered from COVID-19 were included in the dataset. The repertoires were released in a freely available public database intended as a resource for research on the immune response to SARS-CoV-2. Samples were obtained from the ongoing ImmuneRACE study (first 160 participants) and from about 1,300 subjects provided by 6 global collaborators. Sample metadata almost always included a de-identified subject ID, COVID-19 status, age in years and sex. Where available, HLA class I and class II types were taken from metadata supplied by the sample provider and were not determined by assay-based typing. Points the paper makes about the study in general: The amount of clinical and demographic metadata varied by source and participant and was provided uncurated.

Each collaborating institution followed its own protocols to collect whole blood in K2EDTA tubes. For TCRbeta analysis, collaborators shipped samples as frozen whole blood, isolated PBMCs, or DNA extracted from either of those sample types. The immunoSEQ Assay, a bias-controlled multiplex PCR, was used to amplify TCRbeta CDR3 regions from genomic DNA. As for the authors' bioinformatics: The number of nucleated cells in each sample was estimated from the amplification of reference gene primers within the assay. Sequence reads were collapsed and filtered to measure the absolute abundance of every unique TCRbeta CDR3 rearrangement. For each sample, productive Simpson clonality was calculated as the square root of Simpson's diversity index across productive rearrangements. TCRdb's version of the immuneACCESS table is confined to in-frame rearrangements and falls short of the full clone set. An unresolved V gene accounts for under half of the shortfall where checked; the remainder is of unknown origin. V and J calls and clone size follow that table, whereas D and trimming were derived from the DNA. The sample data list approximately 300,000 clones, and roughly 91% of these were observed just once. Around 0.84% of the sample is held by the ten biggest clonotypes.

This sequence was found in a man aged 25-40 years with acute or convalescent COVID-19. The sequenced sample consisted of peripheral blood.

CDR3 loop: CASSAQAGTVNSPLHF. The DNA sequence follows: TGTGCCAGCAGTGCCCAGGCCGGGACAGTGAATTCACCCCTCCACTTT. Here the chain combines TRBV6-4 and TRBJ1-6; 7 junctional bases match TRBD1. The CDR3 numbers 16 residues from cysteine through phenylalanine. The CDR3 DNA has 48 bases and is translated from base 1. CDR1 and CDR2 (MRHNA, SNTAGT) derive from the germline V gene. V lost 4 bases and J lost 7 bases, and the count of bases not matched to a germline gene is 10.